The clone carrying this T cell receptor (beta chain) showed up many times. Scientists amplified the TCR beta CDR3 regions from RNA transcripts. HTBI primers were used in a first-round RT-PCR, which preceded a second-round multiplex PCR. TCRdb called the multiplex PCR reads again in MiXCR, with one record for every CDR3 protein. The sample yields hundreds of thousands of distinct CDR3 sequences, roughly two fifths seen once. These data are taken from a study of Graves' ophthalmopathy and Graves' hyperthyroidism. Pregnant or lactating patients and those with other autoimmune diseases or uncontrolled infections were excluded. CDR3 length equals 14 residues. Germline V CDR1 and CDR2: ENHRY, SYGVKD. V lost 10 bases, J lost 2 bases, and 17 bases lay in between.

The rearrangement links TRBV10-3 to TRBJ1-2; possibly TRBD1 for D (6 bases). This TCR was sampled from an adult man with Graves' ophthalmopathy. Sample: peripheral blood. The chain's CDR3 is CASRLTRGNYGYTF. CDR3 bases: TGTGCCAGCAGGTTGACAAGGGGGAACTATGGCTACACCTTC.